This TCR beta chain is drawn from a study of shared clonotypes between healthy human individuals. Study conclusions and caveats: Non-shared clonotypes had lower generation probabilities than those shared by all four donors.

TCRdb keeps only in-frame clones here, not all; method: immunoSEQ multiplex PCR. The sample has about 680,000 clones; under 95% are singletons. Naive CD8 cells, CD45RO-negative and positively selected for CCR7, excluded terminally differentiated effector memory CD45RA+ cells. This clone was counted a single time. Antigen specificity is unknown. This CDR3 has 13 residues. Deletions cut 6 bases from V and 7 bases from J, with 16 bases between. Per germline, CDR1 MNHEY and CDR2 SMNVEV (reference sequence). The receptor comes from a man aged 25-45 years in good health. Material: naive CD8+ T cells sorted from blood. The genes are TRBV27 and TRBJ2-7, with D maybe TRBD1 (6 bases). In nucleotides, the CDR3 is TGTGCCAGCAGCCCGAGGGGACATAGAGAGCAGTACTTC. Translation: CASSPRGHREQYF.